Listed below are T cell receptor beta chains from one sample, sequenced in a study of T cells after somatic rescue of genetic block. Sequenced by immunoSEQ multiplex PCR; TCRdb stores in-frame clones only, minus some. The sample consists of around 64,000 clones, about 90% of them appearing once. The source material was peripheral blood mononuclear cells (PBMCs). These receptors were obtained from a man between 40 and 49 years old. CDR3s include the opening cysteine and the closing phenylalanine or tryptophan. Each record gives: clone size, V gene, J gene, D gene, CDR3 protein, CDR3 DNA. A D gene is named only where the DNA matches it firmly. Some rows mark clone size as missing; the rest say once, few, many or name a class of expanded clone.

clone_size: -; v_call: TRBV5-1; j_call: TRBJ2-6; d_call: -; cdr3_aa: CASRLEKVAGANVLTF; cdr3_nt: TGCGCCAGCCGCTTGGAAAAGGTCGCTGGGGCCAACGTCCTGACTTTC
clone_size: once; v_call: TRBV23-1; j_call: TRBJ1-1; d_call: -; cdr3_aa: CASSREGDGVNTEAFF; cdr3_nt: TGCGCCAGCAGTCGCGAAGGGGACGGGGTGAACACTGAAGCTTTCTTT
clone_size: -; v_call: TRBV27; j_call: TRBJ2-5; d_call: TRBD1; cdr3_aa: CASSLGTGRRGETQYF; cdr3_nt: TGTGCCAGCAGTTTGGGGACAGGGAGACGAGGAGAGACCCAGTACTTC
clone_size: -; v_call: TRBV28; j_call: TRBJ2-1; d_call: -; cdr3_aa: CASSRIQARVDEQFF; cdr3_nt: TGTGCCAGCAGCCGTATCCAAGCAAGGGTCGATGAGCAGTTCTTC
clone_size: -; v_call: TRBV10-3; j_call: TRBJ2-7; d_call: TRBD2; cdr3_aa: CAISEVLLLADSYEQYF; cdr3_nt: TGTGCCATCAGTGAGGTTCTTCTACTAGCGGACTCCTACGAGCAGTACTTC
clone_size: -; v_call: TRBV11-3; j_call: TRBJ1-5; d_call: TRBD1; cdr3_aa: CASSLGGGQPQHF; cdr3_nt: TGTGCCAGCAGCTTAGGAGGGGGCCAGCCCCAGCATTTT
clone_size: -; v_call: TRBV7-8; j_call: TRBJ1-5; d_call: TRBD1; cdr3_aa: CASSLAGQYNQPQHF; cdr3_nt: TGTGCCAGCAGCTTAGCGGGACAGTACAATCAGCCCCAGCATTTT
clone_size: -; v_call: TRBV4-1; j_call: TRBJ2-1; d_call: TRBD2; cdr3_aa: CASRTTSGAKYNEQFF; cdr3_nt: TGCGCCAGCAGAACAACTAGCGGGGCTAAGTACAATGAGCAGTTCTTC
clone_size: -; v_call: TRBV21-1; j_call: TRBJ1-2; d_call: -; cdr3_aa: CASSTREVRLRVYGYTF; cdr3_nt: TGTGCCAGCAGCACGCGGGAAGTACGACTAAGGGTATATGGCTACACCTTC
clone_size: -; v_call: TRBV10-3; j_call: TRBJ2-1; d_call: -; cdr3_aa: CAIADQSSYNEQFF; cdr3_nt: TGTGCCATCGCTGACCAGAGCTCCTACAATGAGCAGTTCTTC
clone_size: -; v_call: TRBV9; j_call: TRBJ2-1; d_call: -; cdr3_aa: CASSTRPSSSYNEQFF; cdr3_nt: TGTGCCAGCAGCACCCGCCCGAGCTCCTCCTACAATGAGCAGTTCTTC
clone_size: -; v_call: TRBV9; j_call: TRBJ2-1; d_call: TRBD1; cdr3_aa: CASSAHDRVVNEQFF; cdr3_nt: TGTGCCAGCAGCGCCCATGACAGGGTTGTAAATGAGCAGTTCTTC
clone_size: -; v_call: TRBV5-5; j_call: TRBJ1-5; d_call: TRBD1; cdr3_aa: CASSLAGTGNQPQHF; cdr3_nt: TGTGCCAGCAGCTTGGCCGGGACAGGGAACCAGCCCCAGCATTTT
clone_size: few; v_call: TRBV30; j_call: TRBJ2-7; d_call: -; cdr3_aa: CAWGGALDGEQYF; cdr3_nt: TGTGCCTGGGGGGGGGCCTTGGACGGCGAGCAGTACTTC
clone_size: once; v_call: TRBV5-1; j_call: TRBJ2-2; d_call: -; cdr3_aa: CASSLTANTGELFF; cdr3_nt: TGCGCCAGCAGCTTGACGGCTAACACCGGGGAGCTGTTTTTT
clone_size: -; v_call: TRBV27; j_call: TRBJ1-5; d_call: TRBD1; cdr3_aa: CASSKGQGVTNQPQHF; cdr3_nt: TGTGCCAGCAGTAAGGGACAGGGGGTAACCAATCAGCCCCAGCATTTT
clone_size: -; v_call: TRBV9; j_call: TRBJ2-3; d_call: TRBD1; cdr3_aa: CASSAGMGDRDFTDTQYF; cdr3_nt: TGTGCCAGCAGCGCCGGTATGGGGGACAGGGATTTCACAGATACGCAGTATTTT
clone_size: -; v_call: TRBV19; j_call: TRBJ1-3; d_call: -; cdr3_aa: CASCGQLASGNTIYF; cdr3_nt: TGTGCCAGTTGTGGACAGCTAGCCTCTGGAAACACCATATATTTT
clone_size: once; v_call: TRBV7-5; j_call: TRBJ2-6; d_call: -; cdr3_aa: CARSPPGQVLPGANVLTF; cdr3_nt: TGTGCCAGAAGTCCACCGGGACAGGTACTCCCTGGGGCCAACGTCCTGACTTTC
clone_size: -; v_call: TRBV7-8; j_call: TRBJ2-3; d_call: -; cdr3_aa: CASRPRGGIVPTDTQYF; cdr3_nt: TGTGCCAGCAGACCAAGGGGGGGGATCGTTCCCACAGATACGCAGTATTTT
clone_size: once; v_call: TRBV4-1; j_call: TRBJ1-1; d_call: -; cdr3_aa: CASSQEENRAEAFF; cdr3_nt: TGCGCCAGCAGCCAGGAGGAGAACAGGGCTGAAGCTTTCTTT
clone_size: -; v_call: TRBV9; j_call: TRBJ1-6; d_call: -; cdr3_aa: CASSETPVSVGPLLPSSYNSPLHF; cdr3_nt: TGTGCCAGCAGCGAGACCCCTGTCTCCGTAGGGCCCCTCTTACCGAGCTCCTATAATTCACCCCTCCACTTT
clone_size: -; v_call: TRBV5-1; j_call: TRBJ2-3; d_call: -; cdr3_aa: CASSLARDTQYF; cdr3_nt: TGCGCCAGCAGCTTGGCCCGAGATACGCAGTATTTT
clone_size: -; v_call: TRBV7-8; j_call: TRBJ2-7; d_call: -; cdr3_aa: CASSLRRTTNRGEQYF; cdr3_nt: TGTGCCAGCAGCCTCCGTAGGACCACCAACCGGGGGGAGCAGTACTTC
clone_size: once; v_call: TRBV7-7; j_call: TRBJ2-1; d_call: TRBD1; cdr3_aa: CASSLGQGAIEQFF; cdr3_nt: TGTGCCAGCAGCTTGGGACAGGGGGCCATTGAGCAGTTCTTC
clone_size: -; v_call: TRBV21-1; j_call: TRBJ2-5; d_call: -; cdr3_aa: CASSKRGHYQETQYF; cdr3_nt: TGTGCCAGCAGCAAAAGGGGACATTACCAAGAGACCCAGTACTTC
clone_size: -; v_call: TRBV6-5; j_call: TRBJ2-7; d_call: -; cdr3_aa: CASRGWVDEQYF; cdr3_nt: TGTGCCAGCAGAGGGTGGGTCGACGAGCAGTACTTC
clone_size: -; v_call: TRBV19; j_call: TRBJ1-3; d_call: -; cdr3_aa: CARKRGNTIYF; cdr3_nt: TGTGCCCGGAAGCGGGGAAACACCATATATTTT
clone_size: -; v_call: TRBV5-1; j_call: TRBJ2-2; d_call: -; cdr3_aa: CASSPWDSGELFF; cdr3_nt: TGCGCCAGCAGCCCCTGGGACTCCGGGGAGCTGTTTTTT
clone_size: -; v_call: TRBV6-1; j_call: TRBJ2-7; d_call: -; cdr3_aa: CASSEDHPLDEQYF; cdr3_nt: TGTGCCAGCAGTGAGGATCACCCTCTTGACGAGCAGTACTTC
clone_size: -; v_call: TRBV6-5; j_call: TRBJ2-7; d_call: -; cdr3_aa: CASRTAGLGEQYF; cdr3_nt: TGTGCCAGCAGAACCGCAGGATTAGGCGAGCAGTACTTC
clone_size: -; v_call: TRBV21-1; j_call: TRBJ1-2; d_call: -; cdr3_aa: CASSKDLRDRAHGYTF; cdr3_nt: TGTGCCAGCAGCAAAGACCTCCGTGACAGGGCTCATGGCTACACCTTC
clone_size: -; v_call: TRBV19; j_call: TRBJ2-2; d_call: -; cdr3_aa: CASKGEAGRYTGELFF; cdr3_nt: TGTGCCAGTAAAGGGGAGGCAGGAAGATACACCGGGGAGCTGTTTTTT
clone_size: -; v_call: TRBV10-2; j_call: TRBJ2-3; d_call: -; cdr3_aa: CASRLGRKADTQYF; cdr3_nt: TGCGCCAGCAGACTAGGGAGGAAAGCAGATACGCAGTATTTT
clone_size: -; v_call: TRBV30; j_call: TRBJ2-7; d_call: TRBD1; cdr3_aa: CAWSVGQAPAF; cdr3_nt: TGTGCCTGGAGTGTAGGACAGGCACCCGCATTC